The 30 T cell receptor beta chains given below trace back to one sample, sequenced in a study of breast tumors, draining lymph nodes, adjacent tissues. The lymph nodes were axillary draining lymph nodes from breast cancer patients. Each CDR3 protein gets one entry after TCRdb re-called the multiplex PCR reads with MiXCR. The table lists about 180,000 distinct CDR3 sequences, approximately 33% of them singletons, with about 4.5% in the top ten. Sequencing input: axillary lymph node tissue. The receptors stem from a female donor with breast cancer. Some clones in this sample may be carry-over from other donors' samples.

Many counts were recorded for this clonotype. The CDR3 DNA reads TGTGCCAGCAGCCCGCCAGGGGGCCGAGAGACCCAGTACTTC. Amino acid sequence: CASSPPGGRETQYF. The chain has TRBV7-2 and TRBJ2-5; 8 bases line up with TRBD1. The CDR3 consists of 14 residues. Germline CDR1 reads SGHTA; CDR2 reads FQGNSA. The J segment lost 4 bases and the V segment lost 5 bases, leaving 6 bases of the junction unmatched. The full variable domain, in which reference TRBV7-2 and TRBJ2-5 provide the parts outside the CDR3, is GAGVSQSPSNKVTEKGKDVELRCDPISGHTALYWYRQSLGQGLEFLIYFQGNSAPDKSGLPSDRFSAERTGGSVSTLTIQRTQQEDSAVYLCASSPPGGRETQYFGPGTRLLVL.

This clonotype showed up many times. J is TRBJ1-6 and V is TRBV20-1, with D unresolved. V was shortened by 0 bases and J by 0 bases, with 21 bases between the two germline ends. The CDR3 is 20 amino acids. Germline CDR1 and CDR2: DFQATT and SNEGSKA (reference sequence). The CDR3 DNA reads TGCAGTGCTAGAGATTTTAAGGATAGAGGACTAGGCTCCTATAATTCACCCCTCCACTTT. Translated: CSARDFKDRGLGSYNSPLHF.

The gene calls are TRBV20-1 and TRBJ1-4, with TRBD1 as a possible D gene (5 bases). V gave up 7 bases and J gave up 5 bases, with 14 bases separating them. This CDR3 contains 13 residues. Germline assignment: CDR1 DFQATT and CDR2 SNEGSKA (reference sequence). CDR3 DNA sequence: TGCAGTGTTCGCCCCCAGGGCAATGAAAAACTGTTTTTT. As protein: CSVRPQGNEKLFF.

This clonotype was seen at least ten times. The chain uses TRBV19 and TRBJ2-7; 11 bases agree with TRBD2. Losses at the gene ends were 5 bases for V and 2 bases for J; bases not matched to a gene: 2. CDR1 and CDR2 from the germline V gene are LNHDA and SQIVND (reference sequence). The CDR3 is 14 amino acids. CDR3 amino acids: CASSPTSGTYEQYF. The CDR3 DNA sequence: TGTGCCAGTAGTCCGACTAGCGGGACCTACGAGCAGTACTTC. Full variable domain (missing parts from reference TRBV19 and TRBJ2-7): DGGITQSPKYLFRKEGQNVTLSCEQNLNHDAMYWYRQDPGQGLRLIYYSQIVNDFQKGDIAEGYSVSREKKESFPLTVTSAQKNPTAFYLCASSPTSGTYEQYFGPGTRLTVT.

The chain is built from TRBV9 and TRBJ1-1; 10 bases fit TRBD1. Germline CDR1 reads SGDLS; CDR2 reads YYNGEE. This CDR3 comprises 15 residues. The junction had 5 bases not matched to a gene; V was cut back by 3 bases and J by 3 bases. CDR3 residues: CASSDWTGGDTEAFF. The CDR3 coding sequence is TGTGCCAGCAGCGATTGGACAGGGGGGGACACTGAAGCTTTCTTT. Full variable domain (outside the CDR3, taken from reference TRBV9 and TRBJ1-1): DSGVTQTPKHLITATGQRVTLRCSPRSGDLSVYWYQQSLDQGLQFLIQYYNGEERAKGNILERFSAQQFPDLHSELNLSSLELGDSALYFCASSDWTGGDTEAFFGQGTRLTVV.

Only a few counts were recorded for this clonotype. The V gene is TRBV7-9, the J gene TRBJ1-1, with D unclear. Trimming removed 1 base at V and 1 base at J, with 7 bases between. This CDR3 spans 14 amino acids. CDR1 and CDR2 from the germline V gene are SEHNR and FQNEAQ (reference sequence). CDR3 bases: TGTGCCAGCAGCTTAGTTTGGCAGAACACTGAAGCTTTCTTT. Amino acids: CASSLVWQNTEAFF.

This chain joins TRBV12-5 and TRBJ1-6; TRBD1 matches 8 bases. Trimming took 3 bases from V and 7 from J; bases not matched to a gene: 8. Germline-derived CDR1 and CDR2 are LGHNT and FRNRAP. CDR3 length: 16 amino acids. The CDR3 DNA sequence: TGTGCTAGTGGTTTAGATCCAGGGGGCTGGAATTCACCCCTCCACTTT. Protein sequence: CASGLDPGGWNSPLHF.

Concerning this clonotype: This may come from a read error, since a much larger clone is one base off. The chain carries TRBV5-4 and TRBJ2-7, with D unresolved. Germline V gene sequence: CDR1 SGHNT, CDR2 YYREEE (reference sequence). The CDR3 extends over 14 amino acids. Trimming removed 5 bases from V and 1 base from J, with 13 bases in between. CDR3 sequence reads: CASSDRPGSYEQYF. CDR3 coding DNA: TGTGCCAGCAGTGACCGACCAGGTTCCTACGAGCAGTACTTC.

Concerning this clonotype itself: Just one base apart from a much larger clone, this may be a read error. The chain has TRBV12-3 or TRBV12-4 and TRBJ2-7; D is possibly TRBD2 (5 bases). Trimming left V 7 bases short and J 4 bases short, with 14 bases between. CDR3 size: 13 residues. This CDR3 reads CASTSSLGYEQYF. As DNA, the CDR3 is TGTGCCAGCACCTCCTCACTAGGGTACGAGCAGTACTTC.

Concerning this clonotype itself: A read error may account for a junction end that differs from germline. The V and J genes are TRBV28 and TRBJ2-1; TRBD2 agrees at 9 bases. Germline-derived CDR1 and CDR2 are MDHEN and SYDVKM. This CDR3 contains 12 residues. The CDR3 region is CASSSSLAGPSF. As DNA, the CDR3 is TGTGCCAGCAGTTCCTCGCTAGCGGGGCCGTCCTTC.

This clonotype was counted only a few times. The V and J genes are TRBV3-2 and TRBJ2-5; the table's D call TRBD1 went unverified against the DNA. TRBV3-2 is a known pseudogene. CDR3 length equals 13 residues. Written as DNA, the CDR3 is TGTGCCAGCAGCCAGGGGGGCCAAGAGACCCAGTACTTC. The encoded protein is CASSQGGQETQYF.

This clonotype has only a few counts. The gene calls are TRBV4-2 and TRBJ2-5, with D tentatively TRBD2 (5 bases). The CDR3 contains 17 residues. Germline values: CDR1 LGHNA, CDR2 YNFKEQ. V was clipped by 0 bases and J by 7 bases, with 21 bases between them. CDR3 in amino acids: CASSQEVTGSKSATQYF. In nucleotides, the CDR3 is TGTGCCAGCAGCCAAGAGGTTACGGGGTCGAAAAGCGCGACCCAGTACTTC.

In this sample, this clonotype turned up many times. V usage is TRBV4-1 and J usage is TRBJ2-7; 10 nucleotides match TRBD2. The CDR3 runs to 18 residues. CDR1 and CDR2 (germline): MGHRA, YSYEKL. J was trimmed by 1 base and V by 4 bases; bases with no gene match: 13. The DNA for the CDR3 is TGCGCCAGCAGCCTCTATAGTGCTAGCGGGAGCCCTTCCTACGAGCAGTACTTC. Its protein is CASSLYSASGSPSYEQYF.

This clonotype was counted at least ten times. Compared with germline, one end of the junction differs, possibly owing to a read error. The J gene is TRBJ1-2, the V gene TRBV20-1, with a weak D call TRBD1 (5 bases). This CDR3 region has 12 residues. Germline-derived CDR1 and CDR2 are DFQATT and SNEGSKA (reference sequence). For the CDR3, the DNA is TGCAGTGCCCAGACCGGGGACTATGGCTACACTTTC. Its translation: CSAQTGDYGYTF.

This clonotype was counted a single time. The CDR3 does not close with the conserved phenylalanine or tryptophan, likely indicating a read error. The chain carries TRBV20-1 and TRBJ2-5; 7 positions match TRBD1. The germline gives CDR1 DFQATT, CDR2 SNEGSKA (reference sequence). The CDR3 runs 11 residues. Losses at the gene ends were 8 bases for V and 5 bases for J; bases not matched to a gene: 5. In DNA form, the CDR3 reads TGCAGTATACAGGGGCTGGAGACCCAGTACCTC. It codes for CSIQGLETQYL.

V is TRBV5-1 and J is TRBJ2-3; 9 bases fit TRBD1. Germline V lookup: CDR1 SGHRS, CDR2 YFSETQ. The trim removed 4 bases at V and 8 bases at J, leaving 8 bases unmatched. There are 14 residues in the CDR3. The CDR3 region is CASSSSGTGTTQYF. CDR3 in DNA: TGCGCCAGCAGCAGCTCCGGGACAGGGACTACGCAGTATTTT.

Points on this clonotype: The junction differs from germline at one of its ends, possibly a read error. CDR3 DNA sequence: TGTGCCAGCAGCCCGAGGACAGGGGGTGACCTTTATAATTCACCCCTCCACTTC. Its translation is CASSPRTGGDLYNSPLHF. The V and J genes are TRBV11-1 and TRBJ1-6; 10 bases are a match to TRBD1. The V gene's germline CDR1 is SGHAT and CDR2 FQDESV (reference sequence). There are 18 residues in the CDR3.

This clonotype has a handful of counts. This chain joins TRBV30 and TRBJ1-2; D may be TRBD1 (5 bases). Trimming removed 1 base at V and 4 bases at J, with 19 bases between. The CDR3 covers 16 residues. In germline, CDR1 is GTSNPN, CDR2 SVGIG (reference sequence). In nucleotides, the CDR3 is TGTGCCTGGAGTGGTTTTGTTGTAGGGAGGGGCTATGGCTACACCTTC. Residues: CAWSGFVVGRGYGYTF.

This clonotype was counted only a few times. V and J are TRBV18 and TRBJ2-4; D uncertain. The V end lost 2 bases, the J end lost 5 bases, and 7 bases lay between the germline ends. From germline, CDR1 is KGHSH and CDR2 LQKENI. There are 13 residues in the CDR3. For the CDR3, the DNA is TGTGCCAGCTCACCAACTAACGAAAACATTCAGTACTTC. This translates into CASSPTNENIQYF. Filled out from reference TRBV18 and TRBJ2-4, the complete variable domain reads NAGVMQNPRHLVRRRGQEARLRCSPMKGHSHVYWYRQLPEEGLKFMVYLQKENIIDESGMPKERFSAEFPKEGPSILRIQQVVRGDSAAYFCASSPTNENIQYFGAGTRLSVL.

The table lists this clonotype with a count of one. The conserved phenylalanine or tryptophan normally closing the CDR3 is absent here, so this likely arose from a read error. The V gene is TRBV11-2, the J gene TRBJ2-1; 7 positions match TRBD1. The V gene's germline CDR1 is SGHAT and CDR2 FQNNGV. The CDR3 covers 13 residues. The CDR3 nucleotides read TGTGCCAGCAGCACAGGGGCCTACAATGAACAGTTCTGC. This sequence encodes CASSTGAYNEQFC.

This clonotype has only one observation. This clone may be a read error of a much larger clone one base away. The chain has TRBV6-6 and TRBJ1-2; no reliable D call. The V gene's germline CDR1 is MNHNY and CDR2 SVGAGI (reference sequence). This CDR3 region has 15 residues. This chain's CDR3 is CASSHSNKGGDGYTF. CDR3 sequence (DNA): TGTGCCAGCAGTCACTCGAACAAGGGAGGAGATGGCTACACCTTC.

This clonotype was counted only a few times. Possible read error: a much larger clone is one base away. The rearrangement joins TRBV7-8 to TRBJ2-1; D perhaps matches TRBD2 (6 bases). CDR3 length: 14 amino acids. Trimming removed 11 bases from V and 0 bases from J, with 14 bases in between. Germline CDR1 reads SGHVS; CDR2 reads FQNEAQ. The DNA for the CDR3 is TGTGCCGGCGTCGGGACTCGCTCCTACAATGAGCAGTTCTTC. Translated, it gives CAGVGTRSYNEQFF.

The chain links TRBV11-2 to TRBJ2-5; 11 bases are shared with TRBD2. The J segment lost 2 bases and the V segment lost 5 bases, leaving 1 base of the junction unmatched. Germline loops: CDR1 SGHAT, CDR2 FQNNGV. The CDR3 spans 14 residues. CDR3 coding DNA: TGTGCCAGCAGCCCTAGCGGGAGGCAAGAGACCCAGTACTTC. Encoded protein: CASSPSGRQETQYF.

As for this clonotype: This may stem from a read error, because a much larger clone lies one nucleotide away. Because the CDR3 is missing its conserved closing phenylalanine or tryptophan, this is likely a read error. The chain is built from TRBV7-9 and TRBJ2-5; TRBD1 or TRBD2 may be the D gene (6 bases each). The CDR3 runs to 14 residues. V dropped 5 bases and J dropped 4 bases, with 14 bases sitting between them. Per germline, CDR1 SEHNR and CDR2 FQNEAQ (reference sequence). Written as DNA, the CDR3 is TGTGCCAGCAGCAAAGGGGGAGGTGGAGAGACCCAGTACCTC. Translated: CASSKGGGGETQYL.

The table lists this clonotype with many counts. This rearrangement joins TRBV9 to TRBJ1-5; D is ambiguous. V was clipped by 4 bases and J by 8 bases, with 7 bases between them. The CDR3 has 11 residues. CDR1 and CDR2 from the germline V gene are SGDLS and YYNGEE. CDR3 sequence reads: CASSPLEPQHF. The DNA of the CDR3 is TGTGCCAGCAGCCCTCTCGAGCCCCAGCATTTT.

In this sample, this clonotype turned up a few times. The J gene is TRBJ1-5, the V gene TRBV6-2 or TRBV6-3; possible D gene TRBD1, 5 bases. V was clipped by 5 bases and J by 2 bases, with 25 bases between them. Germline assignment: CDR1 MNHEY and CDR2 SVGEGT. This CDR3 spans 19 amino acids. The CDR3 region has the DNA TGTGCCAGCAGTCAACGCGAAAGAGTTACGGGGGAAGGCAATCAGCCCCAGCATTTT. Encoded protein: CASSQRERVTGEGNQPQHF.

Concerning this clonotype: Possible read error: a much larger clone is one base away. The V call is TRBV20-1, the J call TRBJ2-5; 8 nucleotides match TRBD1. The ends lost 0 bases at V and 7 bases at J; junction bases unmatched: 7. The CDR3 covers 14 residues. Germline CDR1 reads DFQATT; CDR2 reads SNEGSKA (reference sequence). CDR3 amino acids: CSARDRTGRPTQYF. The CDR3, as DNA: TGCAGTGCTAGAGATCGGACAGGGCGTCCGACCCAGTACTTC.

Many counts were recorded for this clonotype. The J gene is TRBJ2-7, the V gene TRBV20-1, with D possibly called TRBD1 or TRBD2 (5 bases each). This CDR3 is built from 16 residues. Trimming stripped 2 bases from V and 6 bases from J, with 23 bases between. Germline assignment: CDR1 DFQATT and CDR2 SNEGSKA (reference sequence). The CDR3 reads CSARPGTVITAAEQYF. The CDR3 DNA reads TGCAGTGCTAGACCCGGGACGGTGATAACTGCTGCCGAGCAGTACTTC.

There are many counts of this clonotype. The chain has TRBV4-1 and TRBJ2-7; a possible D gene is TRBD2 (5 bases). Trimming pared 3 bases from V and 3 bases from J, leaving 15 bases between. Germline V gene data show CDR1 as MGHRA and CDR2 as YSYEKL. The length of the CDR3 is 15 residues. CDR3 nucleotides: TGCGCCAGCAGCCATCTCCTCGGGATCCGCTACGAGCAGTACTTC. This sequence encodes CASSHLLGIRYEQYF.

This clonotype turned up a few times. CDR3 DNA sequence: TGTGCCAGCAGCACCCAGTACAATACTGAAGCTTTCTTT. Translated, it gives CASSTQYNTEAFF. The chain carries TRBV11-3 and TRBJ1-1; D remains unclear. This CDR3 is built from 13 residues. Germline CDR1 and CDR2: SGHNT and YENEEA. V was cut by 5 bases and J by 5 bases, with 12 bases left in between.